This T cell receptor beta chain was retrieved from a study of T-cell memory formation after mild COVID-19. Study-level findings and limits: Second-wave clones with a day 37 peak had unconfirmed SARS-CoV-2 specificity.

The ends were cut back, 2 bases at V and 5 bases at J, with 23 bases in the middle. Germline CDR1 and CDR2: SGDLS and YYNGEE. CDR3 length: 17 amino acids. With constant-segment primers, 5'RACE yielded cDNA libraries of TCR alpha and TCR beta that carried sample barcodes and UMIs. TCRdb reprocessed the 5' RACE reads with MiXCR, giving one entry per CDR3 protein. The data show under 250,000 distinct CDR3 sequences, with about 9.2% seen just once and roughly 3.5% held by the top ten. This clonotype has just a few counts. Its antigen is not identified. The source material was PBMCs or a T cell subset sorted from them (not recorded which). The chain recombines TRBV9 with TRBJ2-7; a possible D gene is TRBD1 (5 bases). The sequence was collected from a young man who had mild COVID-19 (a few samples of this study predate the infection). Cell type and time point are not known. The chain's CDR3 is CASSVPRPCTQEDEQYV. The CDR3 DNA follows: TGTGCCAGCAGCGTCCCCCGCCCGTGTACACAGGAAGACGAGCAGTACGTC.